The T cell receptor beta chain under discussion was sequenced for a study of beta chain features in type 1 diabetes. Every bit of the isolated RNA underwent reverse transcription, so sequencing read expressed TCRB transcripts. Clones were sequenced by immunoSEQ multiplex PCR, and TCRdb holds only the in-frame ones, with some missing. The sample has 300,000 to 400,000 clones, over 8.5% seen once. J gave up 11 bases and V 2 bases, and 3 bases lay outside the gene matches. From germline, CDR1 is MNHEY and CDR2 SVGAGI. This CDR3 has 12 amino acids. Of note for this clone: Its antigen is still unknown.

Notes on the study in general: All four CD4+ subsets from Type 1 diabetes patients carried moderately but significantly shorter TCRB CDR3s.

The material sequenced was central memory CD4+ T cells from blood. The chain joins TRBV6-5 to TRBJ2-7, with TRBD1 matching 10 bases. This TCR was recovered from a young man with type 1 diabetes. The CDR3 region is CASSYRGTGEYF. CDR3 bases: TGTGCCAGCAGTTACAGAGGGACAGGGGAGTACTTC.